This T cell receptor beta chain derives from a study of CD8+ T cells in alopecia areata. Study as a whole: Dosing with tofacitinib proceeded for 6 to 18 months, followed by 6 months off drug.

Regarding this clone: The antigen is unknown.

RNA extraction and reverse transcription yielded cDNA as sequencing template. Libraries were prepared by immunoSEQ multiplex PCR; TCRdb keeps only in-frame clonotypes and omits some of them. Among about 180,000 clones listed, less than 75% were seen once. PBMCs yielded sorted CD4+ and CD8+ T cells. Findings and limits, study-wide: Lesional scalp displayed greater clonality than normal scalp, most notably in alopecia totalis/universalis.

The germline V gene encodes CDR1 GTSNPN and CDR2 SVGIG (reference sequence). The CDR3 loop spans 10 amino acids. Trimming cost V 8 bases and J 7 bases, with 9 bases left between them. This material consisted of CD8+ T cells sorted from blood, taken at week 0. J is TRBJ2-1 and V is TRBV30; D is undetermined. The clonotype was recovered from a human donor with alopecia areata. The CDR3 coding sequence is TGTGCCGGATCAAAAAATGAGCAGTTCTTC. Translation: CAGSKNEQFF.